The rows below give T cell receptor beta chains drawn from one sample of a study of blood T cell repertoires in COVID-19. Measured with immunoSEQ multiplex PCR; TCRdb has only the in-frame clones, and not every one. This table holds about 86,000 clones, roughly four fifths found once. Sequenced sample: peripheral blood. Receptor source: an elderly woman with acute or convalescent COVID-19. Each CDR3 is given with its conserved first and last residue. D genes are given only for firm matches. Clone size is stated in some rows and not others, as once, few, many or a class when expanded.

CDR3 length: 13; D gene: -; V gene: TRBV24-1; clone size: -; J gene: TRBJ2-1; CDR3 DNA: TGTGCCACCGCCGGTAAGGGAGCCAATGAGCAGTTCTTC; CDR3 protein: CATAGKGANEQFF
CDR3 length: 11; D gene: -; V gene: TRBV6-5; clone size: -; J gene: TRBJ2-5; CDR3 DNA: TGTGCCAGCAGTCACACGGAGACCCAGTACTTC; CDR3 protein: CASSHTETQYF
CDR3 length: 14; D gene: -; V gene: TRBV19; clone size: -; J gene: TRBJ1-1; CDR3 DNA: TGTGCCAGTAGTATTGGGGGGGCTTTCACTGAAGCTTTCTTT; CDR3 protein: CASSIGGAFTEAFF
CDR3 length: 13; D gene: -; V gene: TRBV3-1/TRBV3-2; clone size: -; J gene: TRBJ1-3; CDR3 DNA: TGTGCCAGCAGCCAAGCGGCTGGAAACACCATATATTTT; CDR3 protein: CASSQAAGNTIYF
CDR3 length: 14; D gene: -; V gene: TRBV6-1; clone size: few; J gene: TRBJ1-2; CDR3 DNA: TGTGCCAGCAGTGAAGGCCCAGCCCTAGTTGGCTACACCTTC; CDR3 protein: CASSEGPALVGYTF
CDR3 length: 16; D gene: TRBD2; V gene: TRBV19; clone size: -; J gene: TRBJ2-1; CDR3 DNA: TGTGCCAGTAGTATAGCCGGGACTAGATCCTACAATGAGCAGTTCTTC; CDR3 protein: CASSIAGTRSYNEQFF
CDR3 length: 13; D gene: -; V gene: TRBV29-1; clone size: -; J gene: TRBJ1-1; CDR3 DNA: TGCAGCGACCTAACAGGCCCCGGGACTGAAGCTTTCTTT; CDR3 protein: CSDLTGPGTEAFF
CDR3 length: 13; D gene: -; V gene: TRBV15; clone size: -; J gene: TRBJ2-5; CDR3 DNA: TGTGCCACCAGCCGCGACAGGACCTCAACCCAGTACTTC; CDR3 protein: CATSRDRTSTQYF
CDR3 length: 14; D gene: -; V gene: TRBV27; clone size: -; J gene: TRBJ1-4; CDR3 DNA: TGTGCCAGCAGCCCAAGGCGCGGGAGTGAAAAACTGTTTTTT; CDR3 protein: CASSPRRGSEKLFF
CDR3 length: 14; D gene: TRBD1; V gene: TRBV28; clone size: -; J gene: TRBJ1-2; CDR3 DNA: TGTGCCAGCAGACCCTGGGACAGGGGGGGCGGCTACACCTTC; CDR3 protein: CASRPWDRGGGYTF
CDR3 length: 17; D gene: TRBD2; V gene: TRBV6-1; clone size: -; J gene: TRBJ2-2; CDR3 DNA: TGTGCCAGCAGTGAAACAATAGCGGGGGGTATAACCGGGGAGCTGTTTTTT; CDR3 protein: CASSETIAGGITGELFF
CDR3 length: 12; D gene: -; V gene: TRBV6-1; clone size: few; J gene: TRBJ1-1; CDR3 DNA: TGTGCCAGCAGTGAACCCTTTTTCGAAGCTTTCTTT; CDR3 protein: CASSEPFFEAFF
CDR3 length: 12; D gene: -; V gene: TRBV20-1; clone size: -; J gene: TRBJ1-1; CDR3 DNA: TGCAGTGCTAGTTCGGGGGACACTGAAGCTTTCTTT; CDR3 protein: CSASSGDTEAFF
CDR3 length: 13; D gene: -; V gene: TRBV7-9; clone size: -; J gene: TRBJ2-5; CDR3 DNA: TGTGCCAGCAGCTTAGATACAAAAGAGACCCAGTACTTC; CDR3 protein: CASSLDTKETQYF
CDR3 length: 14; D gene: -; V gene: TRBV6-1; clone size: -; J gene: TRBJ1-5; CDR3 DNA: TGTGCCAGCAGTGAAGACAGGAACAATCAGCCCCAGCATTTT; CDR3 protein: CASSEDRNNQPQHF
CDR3 length: 13; D gene: -; V gene: TRBV12-3/TRBV12-4; clone size: once; J gene: TRBJ2-7; CDR3 DNA: TGTGCCAGCAGTTTATTGAGCTCCTACGAGCAGTACTTC; CDR3 protein: CASSLLSSYEQYF
CDR3 length: 15; D gene: -; V gene: TRBV7-2; clone size: few; J gene: TRBJ2-1; CDR3 DNA: TGTGCCAGCAGCTTAGACAGGAGCTCCTACAATGAGCAGTTCTTC; CDR3 protein: CASSLDRSSYNEQFF
CDR3 length: 16; D gene: -; V gene: TRBV5-1; clone size: -; J gene: TRBJ2-1; CDR3 DNA: TGCGCCAGCAGCTTGGGGGGCTATAGCTCCTACAATGAGCAGTTCTTC; CDR3 protein: CASSLGGYSSYNEQFF
CDR3 length: 15; D gene: -; V gene: TRBV19; clone size: few; J gene: TRBJ1-5; CDR3 DNA: TGTGCCAGTAGTAACAGGGCGGTTGGCAATCAGCCCCAGCATTTT; CDR3 protein: CASSNRAVGNQPQHF
CDR3 length: 17; D gene: -; V gene: TRBV6-6; clone size: -; J gene: TRBJ2-2; CDR3 DNA: TGTGCCAGCAGTCGTCCCGGGACCGGGGGTTACACCGGGGAGCTGTTTTTT; CDR3 protein: CASSRPGTGGYTGELFF
CDR3 length: 13; D gene: TRBD2; V gene: TRBV11-2; clone size: -; J gene: TRBJ2-5; CDR3 DNA: TGTGCCAGCAGCTTAGTCGGGGCGGGGGCCCAGTACTTC; CDR3 protein: CASSLVGAGAQYF
CDR3 length: 16; D gene: TRBD1; V gene: TRBV4-2; clone size: -; J gene: TRBJ1-1; CDR3 DNA: TGTGCCAGCAGCCAAGATCTGGGCAGGGGGCACACTGAAGCTTTCTTT; CDR3 protein: CASSQDLGRGHTEAFF
CDR3 length: 19; D gene: -; V gene: TRBV5-4; clone size: -; J gene: TRBJ2-5; CDR3 DNA: TGTGCCAGCAGCTTAGGCCGAATTGGTGGCCAGTCTAACAGGGAGACCCAGTACTTC; CDR3 protein: CASSLGRIGGQSNRETQYF
CDR3 length: 13; D gene: -; V gene: TRBV18; clone size: -; J gene: TRBJ1-1; CDR3 DNA: TGTGCCAGCTCACCGACAGAGAACACTGAAGCTTTCTTT; CDR3 protein: CASSPTENTEAFF
CDR3 length: 13; D gene: -; V gene: TRBV29-1; clone size: few; J gene: TRBJ1-1; CDR3 DNA: TGCAGCGTCCGGGTTTCCATGAACACTGAAGCTTTCTTT; CDR3 protein: CSVRVSMNTEAFF
CDR3 length: 15; D gene: -; V gene: TRBV6-5; clone size: -; J gene: TRBJ1-5; CDR3 DNA: TGTGCCAGCAGGCGAAACAGGGACGGTAATCAGCCCCAGCATTTT; CDR3 protein: CASRRNRDGNQPQHF